The sample holds a few counts of the clone carrying this T cell receptor beta chain. This CDR3 has 16 amino acids. Between the trimmed V and J ends, which lost 1 base and 0 bases, there was a span of 10 bases. Germline lookup yields CDR1 MGHRA and CDR2 YSYEKL. This sample stems from a study of patients and donors after allogeneic stem cell transplantation. Each CDR3 protein is one row after TCRdb ran MiXCR on the RT-PCR reads. The sample has approximately 170,000 distinct CDR3 sequences; around 30% are singletons. The sequence derives from a human donor who was either an allogeneic HSCT recipient or a stem cell or donor lymphocyte infusion donor (not recorded which). It is not recorded whose cells these are; they may come from a transplant donor. Sequencing used blood, either unsorted or a sorted T cell fraction (not recorded which). This chain links TRBV4-1 with TRBJ1-3; D may be TRBD1 (5 bases). The CDR3: CASSQGDHISGNTIYF. Written as DNA, the CDR3 is TGCGCCAGCAGCCAAGGGGACCATATCTCTGGAAACACCATATATTTT.